Only a few counts were recorded for the clone carrying this TCR beta chain. TCRdb processed the 5' RACE reads anew with MiXCR; each CDR3 protein has one entry. The table includes approximately 550,000 distinct CDR3 sequences, about a fifth detected once. Trimming cost V 3 bases and J 3 bases, with 9 bases left between them. The V gene's germline CDR1 is LGHDT and CDR2 YNNKEL (reference sequence). CDR3 size: 14 residues. This sample was taken from a study of T cells after yellow fever vaccination. Turning to the study itself: Those fractions that held only low numbers of cells were prepared using the SMART-Seq v4 Ultra Low Input RNA kit.

The rearrangement links TRBV3-1 to TRBJ2-1; weak D call: TRBD2 (5 bases). The receptor was isolated from a man aged 30-40 years who received the YFV17D yellow fever vaccine. This specimen consisted of PBMCs, obtained 15 days after the yellow fever booster vaccination. CDR3 amino acids: CASSQMGDYNEQFF. CDR3 DNA: TGTGCCAGCAGCCAGATGGGAGACTACAATGAGCAGTTCTTC.